This T cell receptor beta chain was recorded in a study of T-cell memory formation after mild COVID-19. Study-wide background: The study found TCR clusters largely donor specific.

Turning to this clonotype: Its specificity is not known.

Study findings and constraints: A second wave expanding day 15 to 37 was CD4+-biased; contracting clones were balanced. CD4+ contracting clones lay mainly in CM and EM, CD8+ ones in EMRA.

TCRdb re-analysed the 5' RACE reads in MiXCR, keeping a single row per CDR3 protein. The sample consists of 550,000 to 700,000 distinct CDR3 sequences, more than 15% of them appearing once. From germline, CDR1 is KGHSH and CDR2 LQKENI. V gave up 3 bases and J gave up 3 bases, with 11 bases separating them. The CDR3 covers 14 residues. The receptor comes from an adult woman who had mild COVID-19 (a few samples of this study predate the infection). Cell type and time point are not known. The chain links TRBV18 to TRBJ1-2; D is possibly TRBD1 (6 bases). Sequencing was performed on PBMCs or a T cell subset sorted from them (not recorded which). In nucleotides, the CDR3 is TGTGCCAGCTCACCTTCGACAGGCCACTATGGCTACACCTTC. Its protein product is CASSPSTGHYGYTF.